Listed here are 29 T cell receptor beta chains from one sample, sequenced in a study of T-cell reconstitution after alpha-beta-depleted transplantation in children. This sample's TCRbeta library carried unique molecular identifier barcodes. From the PCR reads, TCRdb called clonotypes with MiXCR, one entry per CDR3 protein. Among fewer than 120,000 distinct CDR3 sequences listed, about a tenth were seen once. Source: PBMCs from the stem cell graft donor, taken from the stem cell graft. The receptors originated from a human donor who donated a stem cell graft to a child with acute lymphoblastic leukemia.

This clonotype was seen many times. V usage is TRBV10-3 and J usage is TRBJ2-6; D is possibly TRBD1 (6 bases). The CDR3 sequence is 19 residues long. The V and J ends lost 0 bases and 0 bases respectively, with 15 bases between them. The V gene's germline CDR1 is ENHRY and CDR2 SYGVKD. DNA of the CDR3: TGTGCCATCAGTGAGTCGACTCAGACAGGATCCTCTGGGGCCAACGTCCTGACTTTC. Translated, it gives CAISESTQTGSSGANVLTF.

This clonotype was picked up many times. The genes are TRBV13 and TRBJ2-5, with 9 bases fitting TRBD1. From germline, CDR1 is PRHDT and CDR2 FYEKMQ (reference sequence). The CDR3 runs 14 residues. J was trimmed by 5 bases and V by 5 bases; bases with no gene match: 6. The CDR3 region has the DNA TGTGCCAGCAGCCGCGGGACAGGGTGGGAGACCCAGTACTTC. This encodes CASSRGTGWETQYF.

This clonotype was recorded at least ten times. This chain connects TRBV5-5 to TRBJ2-2; 14 bases map to TRBD2. The CDR3 runs to 17 residues. The germline V gene has CDR1 SGHKS and CDR2 YYEKEE (reference sequence). V was clipped by 5 bases and J by 2 bases; unmatched bases: 5. CDR3 nucleotides: TGTGCCAGCAGTTCAGGACTAGCGGGGGGAAACACCGGGGAGCTGTTTTTT. Translation gives CASSSGLAGGNTGELFF.

This clonotype was observed a few times. The rearrangement uses TRBV18 and TRBJ1-1, with D tentatively TRBD1 (6 bases). Trimming shortened V by 6 bases and J by 6 bases, and 14 bases separated the two germline ends. This CDR3 is built from 13 residues. The germline V gene encodes CDR1 KGHSH and CDR2 LQKENI. In DNA, the CDR3 is TGTGCCAGCTCCCTCAGGGGTGAAGCTGAAGCTTTCTTT. It encodes CASSLRGEAEAFF.

This clonotype turned up a few times. The V call is TRBV4-1, the J call TRBJ2-6; a weak D match, TRBD1 (7 bases). The CDR3 has 16 amino acids. V was cut by 4 bases and J by 4 bases, with 14 bases left in between. Looked up from germline, CDR1 is MGHRA and CDR2 is YSYEKL. Here the CDR3 reads CASSPAEGAGANVLTF. The CDR3 coding sequence is TGCGCCAGCAGCCCGGCGGAGGGGGCCGGGGCCAACGTCCTGACTTTC.

Many counts were recorded for this clonotype. The J gene is TRBJ1-1, the V gene TRBV12-3 or TRBV12-4, with D hard to call. This CDR3 has 11 amino acids. Trimming took off 8 bases at V and 1 base at J, with 5 bases between the two ends. CDR3 coding DNA: TGTGCCAGCGTACAGAACACTGAAGCTTTCTTT. It is translated as CASVQNTEAFF.

As DNA, the CDR3 is TGTGCCAGCAGCTCCGCCAGGGCAGGATATAGCAATCAGCCCCAGCATTTT. Encoded protein: CASSSARAGYSNQPQHF. The genes are TRBV11-2 and TRBJ1-5, with TRBD1 as a possible D gene (5 bases). Trimming left V 4 bases short and J 0 bases short, with 16 bases between. The CDR3 covers 17 residues. Germline V gives CDR1 SGHAT, CDR2 FQNNGV.

This clonotype was recorded many times. The chain employs TRBV27 and TRBJ2-7, with D possibly TRBD1 on 5 matching bases. The CDR3 length is 16 residues. Trimming pared 2 bases from V and 0 bases from J, leaving 14 bases between. The germline gives CDR1 MNHEY, CDR2 SMNVEV (reference sequence). The CDR3 nucleotides are TGTGCCAGCAGTTTAGGGCGAGTGGGGCTCTCCTACGAGCAGTACTTC. Translating gives CASSLGRVGLSYEQYF.

This clonotype came up many times. The chain uses TRBV20-1 and TRBJ1-1; 7 bases are a match to TRBD1. The CDR3 is made up of 15 amino acids. V trimming: 3 bases; J trimming: 0 bases; junction bases outside the gene matches: 7. Germline V gives CDR1 DFQATT, CDR2 SNEGSKA (reference sequence). The CDR3 protein is CSASDIQGMNTEAFF. CDR3 nucleotide sequence: TGCAGTGCTAGCGACATACAGGGGATGAACACTGAAGCTTTCTTT.

This clonotype was seen repeatedly, ten times or more. The chain carries TRBV6-5 and TRBJ2-2; tentative D call: TRBD1 (6 bases). V shed 4 bases and J shed 3 bases, with 12 bases lying between them. The germline V gene has CDR1 MNHEY and CDR2 SVGAGI. The length of the CDR3 is 15 residues. CDR3 DNA: TGTGCCAGCAGTTCAAACAGGGCTTACACCGGGGAGCTGTTTTTT. This codes for CASSSNRAYTGELFF.

This clonotype appeared many times. This chain joins TRBV5-4 and TRBJ2-7, with D maybe TRBD2 (6 bases). V dropped 1 base and J dropped 11 bases, with 19 bases sitting between them. The V gene's germline CDR1 is SGHNT and CDR2 YYREEE (reference sequence). The length of the CDR3 is 14 residues. The CDR3 DNA reads as TGTGCCAGCAGCTTGATCGGGAGTCGTACCCCGGAGTACTTC. Encoded protein: CASSLIGSRTPEYF.

This clonotype was observed at least ten times. The rearrangement links TRBV19 to TRBJ2-2, with 9 bases that match TRBD2. This CDR3 is built from 15 residues. CDR1 and CDR2 from the germline V gene are LNHDA and SQIVND (reference sequence). V was pared by 5 bases and J by 4 bases, with 5 bases of the junction left unmatched. This CDR3 is CASSWSGRTTGELFF. As DNA, the CDR3 is TGTGCCAGTAGTTGGAGCGGGAGGACCACCGGGGAGCTGTTTTTT.

The table lists this clonotype with many counts. This chain connects TRBV7-2 to TRBJ2-1, with 15 bases aligning to TRBD2. The length of the CDR3 is 16 residues. Germline lookup yields CDR1 SGHTA and CDR2 FQGNSA. Trimming took 1 base from V and 10 from J; bases not matched to a gene: 5. The CDR3 loop is CASSLGTSGGAGEQFF. CDR3 DNA sequence: TGTGCCAGCAGCTTAGGGACTAGCGGGGGGGCCGGGGAGCAGTTCTTC.

Ten or more counts support this clonotype. The rearrangement joins TRBV7-2 to TRBJ1-2; 8 positions agree with TRBD1. The germline V gene has CDR1 SGHTA and CDR2 FQGNSA. With V trimmed by 4 bases and J by 6 bases, 10 bases remained unmatched. The CDR3 has 15 amino acids. The CDR3: CASSSQGADVNGYTF. The CDR3 DNA sequence: TGTGCCAGCAGCTCCCAGGGGGCTGACGTGAATGGCTACACCTTC. Full variable domain (outside the CDR3, taken from reference TRBV7-2 and TRBJ1-2): GAGVSQSPSNKVTEKGKDVELRCDPISGHTALYWYRQSLGQGLEFLIYFQGNSAPDKSGLPSDRFSAERTGGSVSTLTIQRTQQEDSAVYLCASSSQGADVNGYTFGSGTRLTVV.

This clonotype was found many times. The chain couples TRBV28 to TRBJ2-7; D gene uncertain. The CDR3 is 13 residues long. V was cut by 5 bases and J by 10 bases, with 18 bases left in between. Germline loops: CDR1 MDHEN, CDR2 SYDVKM. CDR3 region: CASSSHAHGGQYF. CDR3 in DNA: TGTGCCAGCAGTAGCCATGCCCACGGCGGCCAGTACTTC.

The chain combines TRBV4-3 with TRBJ2-3, with 12 bases identical to TRBD2. Per germline, CDR1 LGHNA and CDR2 YSLEER. The ends lost 4 bases at V and 5 bases at J; junction bases unmatched: 4. CDR3 size: 15 residues. CDR3 nucleotide sequence: TGCGCCAGCAGCCCACTAGCGGGGGGCGGAGATACGCAGTATTTT. Residues: CASSPLAGGGDTQYF.

This clonotype has a count of ten or more. The chain employs TRBV29-1 and TRBJ1-1, with TRBD1 as a possible D gene (6 bases). V was trimmed by 2 bases and J by 0 bases, leaving 10 bases between them. The CDR3 extends over 14 amino acids. The germline gives CDR1 SQVTM, CDR2 ANQGSEA. The CDR3 protein is CSVERGNMNTEAFF. The CDR3 DNA is TGCAGCGTTGAAAGGGGGAACATGAACACTGAAGCTTTCTTT.

This clonotype has at least ten counts. The chain combines TRBV28 with TRBJ2-3; D might be TRBD1 (6 bases). This CDR3 comprises 13 residues. Looked up from germline, CDR1 is MDHEN and CDR2 is SYDVKM. The V end lost 1 base, the J end lost 6 bases, and 8 bases lay between the germline ends. For the CDR3, the DNA is TGTGCCAGCAGTTTATTGCAGGGGGATACGCAGTATTTT. Its protein product is CASSLLQGDTQYF.

This clonotype was seen ten or more times. The rearrangement joins TRBV7-3 to TRBJ2-1; D is tentatively TRBD1 or TRBD2 (6 bases each). Trimming took off 5 bases at V and 7 bases at J, with 21 bases between the two ends. This CDR3 spans 16 amino acids. CDR1 and CDR2 from the germline V gene are SGHTA and FQGTGA. The CDR3 DNA is TGTGCCAGCAGCCCCGGATCGGGGGCAGGACAGAATGAGCAGTTCTTC. Its protein product is CASSPGSGAGQNEQFF.

Only a few counts were recorded for this clonotype. This chain links TRBV6-4 with TRBJ1-1; D not resolved. Germline loops: CDR1 MRHNA, CDR2 SNTAGT. This CDR3 spans 13 amino acids. The V end was cut by 4 bases, the J end by 1 base, with 7 bases between. CDR3 sequence: CASSVRENTEAFF. CDR3 nucleotide sequence: TGTGCCAGCAGTGTGAGGGAGAACACTGAAGCTTTCTTT.

This chain uses TRBV12-3 or TRBV12-4 with TRBJ1-2; D gene unclear. Between the trimmed V and J ends, which lost 2 bases and 4 bases, there was a span of 8 bases. This CDR3 contains 13 residues. The CDR3 spells CASSLTAGYGYTF. The CDR3 DNA follows: TGTGCCAGCAGTTTAACGGCCGGCTATGGCTACACCTTC.

This clonotype has a count of ten or more. This chain connects TRBV29-1 to TRBJ2-2; no clear D gene. Germline V gene lookup returns CDR1 SQVTM and CDR2 ANQGSEA. The CDR3 runs to 12 residues. The V end was cut by 4 bases, the J end by 5 bases, with 8 bases between. CDR3 DNA sequence: TGCAGCGTTGGCAGGCTGACCGGGGAGCTGTTTTTT. This translates into CSVGRLTGELFF.

This clonotype was counted at least ten times. The chain is built from TRBV12-3 or TRBV12-4 and TRBJ2-5; D remains ambiguous. The CDR3 runs 16 residues. Between the trimmed V and J ends, which lost 5 bases and 5 bases, there was a span of 21 bases. As DNA, the CDR3 is TGTGCCAGCAGTCCCCGCGTCAGATTGGGAACGGAGACCCAGTACTTC. It translates to CASSPRVRLGTETQYF.

This clonotype was counted at least ten times. CDR3 in amino acids: CASRGPGGAGETQYF. CDR3 in DNA: TGTGCCAGCAGGGGACCAGGGGGCGCGGGGGAGACCCAGTACTTC. The chain links TRBV12-3 or TRBV12-4 to TRBJ2-5; TRBD1 matches at 8 bases. V trimming: 6 bases; J trimming: 5 bases; junction bases outside the gene matches: 11. The length of the CDR3 is 15 residues.

The chain is built from TRBV20-1 and TRBJ2-1; 10 bases fit TRBD2. Germline CDR1 and CDR2: DFQATT and SNEGSKA (reference sequence). With 5 bases clipped from V and 6 bases from J, the junction kept 10 bases outside the gene matches. The length of the CDR3 is 15 residues. CDR3 loop: CSAPMPGLAINEQFF. The CDR3 DNA sequence: TGCAGTGCTCCTATGCCGGGACTAGCGATCAATGAGCAGTTCTTC.

This clonotype was found many times. The chain links TRBV7-3 to TRBJ2-5; no clear D gene. From germline, CDR1 is SGHTA and CDR2 FQGTGA. The CDR3 loop spans 13 amino acids. V lost 5 bases and J 3 bases, leaving 10 bases between the germline ends. The CDR3 DNA reads TGTGCCAGCAGCCGCACACAGAAAGAGACCCAGTACTTC. This gives the protein CASSRTQKETQYF.

This clonotype was recorded at least ten times. CDR3 loop: CASSLSGGNTDTQYF. The CDR3 bases are TGCGCCAGCAGCCTCTCAGGTGGTAACACAGATACGCAGTATTTT. The chain employs TRBV5-1 and TRBJ2-3, with D unclear. The CDR3 runs to 15 residues. Germline loops: CDR1 SGHRS, CDR2 YFSETQ. Trimming took off 4 bases at V and 2 bases at J, with 14 bases between the two ends.

This clonotype has ten or more counts. The chain recombines TRBV20-1 with TRBJ1-5; 8 nucleotides match TRBD1. CDR1 is DFQATT and CDR2 is SNEGSKA in the germline V gene (reference sequence). The CDR3 totals 14 residues. V shed 3 bases and J 4 bases; nucleotides not matched to a gene: 5. The CDR3 coding sequence is TGCAGTGCTAGGTTACAGGGGGGAAATCAGCCCCAGCATTTT. This translates into CSARLQGGNQPQHF.

This clonotype was seen many times. This chain links TRBV5-1 with TRBJ2-7; 12 bases are a match to TRBD2. The CDR3 spans 21 residues. With V trimmed by 0 bases and J by 5 bases, 21 bases remained unmatched. Germline values: CDR1 SGHRS, CDR2 YFSETQ. Here the CDR3 reads CASSLAITGLAGIQVSNEQYF. In DNA form, the CDR3 reads TGCGCCAGCAGCTTGGCGATTACTGGACTAGCGGGAATTCAAGTATCTAACGAGCAGTACTTC.